This T cell receptor beta chain was recovered during a study of blood T cell repertoires in COVID-19. Across the study: The analysed material was cDNA or gDNA that came from T cells, B-cell-depleted T cells, or PBMCs.

V was clipped by 4 bases and J by 2 bases; unmatched bases: 3. This CDR3 spans 14 amino acids. CDR1 is SGHRS, CDR2 YFSETQ, per germline. Methods used by the authors: Estimation of nucleated cell counts was performed using reference gene primer amplification. Assay: immunoSEQ multiplex PCR; the TCRdb copy retains only in-frame clones and omits some. V, J and clone size derive from that table, while D and trimming were established from the DNA sequence. Of roughly 300,000 clones in the sample, 65% to 90% were seen once. Those enrolled, adults aged roughly 18 to 89 years, came from about 24 US areas. Participants had their cohort set by participant-reported clinical history.

The source is a woman between 18 and 30 years old who had recovered from COVID-19. V is TRBV5-1 and J is TRBJ2-5; 9 bases are a match to TRBD1. Sequenced: PBMCs or T cells enriched from blood (not recorded which). The CDR3, as DNA: TGCGCCAGCAGCGTGGGACAGGGTCAAGAGACCCAGTACTTC. It codes for CASSVGQGQETQYF. The whole variable domain, remainder taken from reference TRBV5-1 and TRBJ2-5, is KAGVTQTPRYLIKTRGQQVTLSCSPISGHRSVSWYQQTPGQGLQFLFEYFSETQRNKGNFPGRFSGRQFSNSRSEMNVSTLELGDSALYLCASSVGQGQETQYFGPGTRLLVL.